These 32 T cell receptor beta chains originate from one sample sequenced in a study of shared T cell receptors in the human thymus. Repertoires were generated with immunoSEQ multiplex PCR, while TCRdb's copy carries only in-frame clones and drops some. The sample has hundreds of thousands of clones, around 82% seen once. A further study also used this sample, focusing on human thymus T cells.

Sequenced input: thymocytes. The receptors come from a boy younger than two with a congenital heart defect.

The J gene is TRBJ2-2, the V gene TRBV10-3, with 10 bases that match TRBD2. Germline V gene sequence: CDR1 ENHRY, CDR2 SYGVKD. The length of the CDR3 is 17 residues. V was pared by 2 bases and J by 1 base, with 4 bases of the junction left unmatched. CDR3 DNA sequence: TGTGCCATCAGTGAGGAAAAGCGGGAGGGGAACACCGGGGAGCTGTTTTTT. It codes for CAISEEKREGNTGELFF.

The CDR3: CASSHRGPYEQYF. CDR3 nucleotides: TGTGCCAGCAGTCACAGGGGGCCCTACGAGCAGTACTTC. The chain recombines TRBV11-3 with TRBJ2-7, with 9 bases that match TRBD1. The CDR3 runs to 13 residues. Germline lookup yields CDR1 SGHNT and CDR2 YENEEA. Unmatched junction bases numbered 2, after V lost 6 bases and J lost 2 bases.

In DNA, the CDR3 is TGTGCCAGCAGTGGATCCTTGGCGGGGTTCAATCAGCCCCAGCATTTT. Translation: CASSGSLAGFNQPQHF. The rearrangement links TRBV6-1 to TRBJ1-5; D not resolved. The germline V gene has CDR1 MNHNS and CDR2 SASEGT. This CDR3 has 16 residues. V dropped 4 bases and J dropped 3 bases, with 16 bases sitting between them.

V and J are TRBV6-5 and TRBJ2-5; 7 bases match TRBD1. With 2 bases clipped from V and 4 bases from J, the junction kept 7 bases outside the gene matches. Looked up from germline, CDR1 is MNHEY and CDR2 is SVGAGI. This CDR3 is 15 amino acids long. The CDR3 loop reads CASSYNRTGVETQYF. The CDR3 DNA sequence: TGTGCCAGCAGTTACAATCGAACAGGGGTAGAGACCCAGTACTTC.

This clone has more than one count but fewer than ten. The CDR3 region is CASSRRSDTDTQYF. The CDR3 DNA follows: TGTGCCAGCAGCCGGCGTAGCGACACAGATACGCAGTATTTT. V gene TRBV5-4 combines with J gene TRBJ2-3; a weak D match, TRBD2 (5 bases). Germline V gene sequence: CDR1 SGHNT, CDR2 YYREEE (reference sequence). This CDR3 has 14 amino acids. The V gene lost 4 bases and the J gene lost 2 bases, with 11 bases spanning the gap.

A few counts support this clone. The chain uses TRBV2 and TRBJ2-7, with 9 nucleotides matching TRBD1. J gave up 4 bases and V 6 bases, and 13 bases lay outside the gene matches. Germline loops: CDR1 SNHLY, CDR2 FYNNEI. The CDR3 contains 16 residues. CDR3 region: CASSSLLGQGRYEQYF. DNA of the CDR3: TGTGCCAGCAGCAGCCTTCTGGGACAGGGACGGTACGAGCAGTACTTC.

As DNA, the CDR3 is TGTGCTAGTGGTCCACCCACAGGGATCCAGTACTTC. It specifies CASGPPTGIQYF. The chain uses TRBV12-5 and TRBJ2-5, with TRBD1 as a possible D gene (6 bases). With 5 bases removed from V and 10 bases from J, the gap between germline ends came to 14 bases. The CDR3 is made up of 12 amino acids. Germline V gene data show CDR1 as LGHNT and CDR2 as FRNRAP.

This chain connects TRBV14 to TRBJ2-5, with TRBD2 matching 7 bases. With V trimmed by 3 bases and J by 2 bases, 15 bases remained unmatched. This CDR3 contains 18 residues. Germline CDR1 SGHDN, CDR2 FVKESK. CDR3 DNA: TGTGCCAGCAGCCAGGGCGGGAGCTTTTCCCCAAATCAAGAGACCCAGTACTTC. The encoded protein is CASSQGGSFSPNQETQYF.

The J gene is TRBJ1-1, the V gene TRBV4-1, with TRBD1 identical over 8 bases. Per the germline V gene, CDR1 is MGHRA and CDR2 is YSYEKL. The CDR3 loop spans 13 amino acids. The J segment lost 5 bases and the V segment lost 8 bases, leaving 7 bases of the junction unmatched. The CDR3 here is CASVGQGGTEAFF. CDR3 coding DNA: TGCGCCAGCGTTGGACAGGGAGGAACTGAAGCTTTCTTT.

This CDR3 reads CASSPPSAVRGDEQFF. CDR3 nucleotides: TGTGCCAGCAGCCCCCCCAGCGCGGTCAGGGGGGATGAGCAGTTCTTC. This sequence joins TRBV7-9 and TRBJ2-1, with D perhaps TRBD1 (7 bases). CDR1 and CDR2 from the germline V gene are SEHNR and FQNEAQ (reference sequence). V lost 5 bases and J lost 8, with 22 bases in between. There are 16 residues in the CDR3.

This clone was counted a single time. The J gene is TRBJ2-7, the V gene TRBV27; 11 positions agree with TRBD2. The CDR3 is 15 amino acids. J lost 5 bases, V lost 5 bases, and 8 bases had no gene match. Germline-derived CDR1 and CDR2 are MNHEY and SMNVEV (reference sequence). Written as DNA, the CDR3 is TGTGCCAGCAGTCCAATACTAGCGGGAGACCACGAGCAGTACTTC. Its protein is CASSPILAGDHEQYF.

The chain recombines TRBV5-1 with TRBJ1-5, with a tentative D call TRBD1 (6 bases). From germline, CDR1 is SGHRS and CDR2 YFSETQ. CDR3 length: 13 residues. V lost 2 bases and J 7 bases, leaving 10 bases between the germline ends. Written as DNA, the CDR3 is TGCGCCAGCAGCTTTACAGGGCCCCAGCCCCAGCATTTT. Protein: CASSFTGPQPQHF.

There are a few counts of this clone. The chain employs TRBV11-2 and TRBJ2-2; tentatively, D is TRBD1 (6 bases). This CDR3 is 14 amino acids long. Trimming cost V 5 bases and J 5 bases, with 12 bases left between them. The germline V gene encodes CDR1 SGHAT and CDR2 FQNNGV. CDR3 in amino acids: CASSRKTGTGELFF. Written as DNA, the CDR3 is TGTGCCAGCAGCCGCAAAACAGGGACCGGGGAGCTGTTTTTT.

The genes are TRBV28 and TRBJ2-7, with 10 bases that match TRBD2. V shed 8 bases and J 3 bases; nucleotides not matched to a gene: 7. CDR1 MDHEN and CDR2 SYDVKM come from the germline V gene. The CDR3 covers 14 residues. The CDR3 spells CASLGTSERYEQYF. CDR3 coding DNA: TGTGCCAGCCTTGGGACTAGCGAGCGCTACGAGCAGTACTTC.

V is TRBV19 and J is TRBJ2-7, with TRBD2 matching over 8 bases. The junction had 9 bases not matched to a gene; V was cut back by 6 bases and J by 2 bases. Germline values: CDR1 LNHDA, CDR2 SQIVND (reference sequence). CDR3 length: 15 residues. Here the CDR3 DNA reads TGTGCCAGTAGCCTCCGGGGGGGTGAAACCTACGAGCAGTACTTC. Translated: CASSLRGGETYEQYF.

The chain recombines TRBV4-3 with TRBJ1-1; D remains ambiguous. In germline, CDR1 is LGHNA, CDR2 YSLEER. V lost 2 bases and J lost 1, with 11 bases in between. This CDR3 is built from 15 residues. The CDR3 spells CASSQSVRENTEAFF. The CDR3 bases are TGCGCCAGCAGCCAATCGGTACGAGAGAACACTGAAGCTTTCTTT.

The gene calls are TRBV28 and TRBJ2-1, with 16 bases identical to TRBD2. The J segment lost 7 bases and the V segment lost 6 bases, leaving 18 bases of the junction unmatched. CDR3 length: 20 residues. Germline V gene lookup returns CDR1 MDHEN and CDR2 SYDVKM. The chain's CDR3 is CASSSPGTSGRARTRNEQFF. CDR3 nucleotide sequence: TGTGCCAGCAGCTCACCCGGGACTAGCGGGAGGGCCAGGACTAGGAATGAGCAGTTCTTC. Complete variable domain (other parts from reference TRBV28 and TRBJ2-1): DVKVTQSSRYLVKRTGEKVFLECVQDMDHENMFWYRQDPGLGLRLIYFSYDVKMKEKGDIPEGYSVSREKKERFSLILESASTNQTSMYLCASSSPGTSGRARTRNEQFFGPGTRLTVL.

The V gene is TRBV27, the J gene TRBJ2-7; 14 nucleotides agree with TRBD2. V lost 5 bases to trimming and J lost 3 bases; unmatched junction nucleotides: 12. The CDR3 length is 18 residues. Germline V lookup: CDR1 MNHEY, CDR2 SMNVEV (reference sequence). CDR3 region: CASSPRTSGRPYLYEQYF. CDR3 nucleotide sequence: TGTGCCAGCAGTCCCAGGACTAGCGGGAGGCCGTACCTCTACGAGCAGTACTTC.

This chain connects TRBV5-1 to TRBJ1-1; D call uncertain. The CDR3 consists of 13 residues. V was trimmed by 5 bases and J by 1 base, leaving 9 bases between them. CDR1 SGHRS and CDR2 YFSETQ come from the germline V gene. This chain's CDR3 is CASSRGTNTEAFF. The CDR3 coding sequence is TGCGCCAGCAGTCGGGGTACGAACACTGAAGCTTTCTTT. Combining the CDR3 with reference TRBV5-1 and TRBJ1-1 gives the whole variable domain KAGVTQTPRYLIKTRGQQVTLSCSPISGHRSVSWYQQTPGQGLQFLFEYFSETQRNKGNFPGRFSGRQFSNSRSEMNVSTLELGDSALYLCASSRGTNTEAFFGQGTRLTVV.

This clone was picked up a small number of times. V and J are TRBV4-3 and TRBJ2-1, with TRBD2 as a possible D gene (6 bases). The germline V gene has CDR1 LGHNA and CDR2 YSLEER. This CDR3 has 16 residues. V was shortened by 0 bases and J by 2 bases, with 11 bases between the two germline ends. CDR3 in DNA: TGCGCCAGCAGCCAAGATTGGCTAGCGACCTACAATGAGCAGTTCTTC. It encodes CASSQDWLATYNEQFF.

The table lists this clone with a few counts. V gene TRBV19 combines with J gene TRBJ1-4; 8 positions match TRBD1. This CDR3 contains 19 residues. V lost 3 bases to trimming and J lost 0 bases; unmatched junction nucleotides: 12. Germline CDR1 is LNHDA and CDR2 is SQIVND (reference sequence). Written as DNA, the CDR3 is TGTGCCAGTAGTATCCCGACTCCGGGACAGGTCACAACTAATGAAAAACTGTTTTTT. As protein: CASSIPTPGQVTTNEKLFF.

The table lists this clone with a few counts. V is TRBV27 and J is TRBJ2-1; TRBD2 matches 7 bases. The CDR3 loop spans 16 amino acids. Germline V lookup: CDR1 MNHEY, CDR2 SMNVEV (reference sequence). J gave up 0 bases and V 4 bases, and 6 bases lay outside the gene matches. CDR3 coding DNA: TGTGCCAGCAGTTGCGGGAGCCAGAGCTCCTACAATGAGCAGTTCTTC. As protein: CASSCGSQSSYNEQFF.

This chain connects TRBV4-2 to TRBJ2-7, with TRBD2 identical over 7 bases. V trimming: 0 bases; J trimming: 1 base; junction bases outside the gene matches: 6. This CDR3 is 16 amino acids long. Looked up from germline, CDR1 is LGHNA and CDR2 is YNFKEQ. The CDR3 bases are TGTGCCAGCAGCCAAGAAAGCCGGGAGGCATCCTACGAGCAGTACTTC. Its protein is CASSQESREASYEQYF.

The genes are TRBV5-1 and TRBJ2-5, with TRBD2 matching over 15 bases. Losses at the gene ends were 4 bases for V and 5 bases for J; bases not matched to a gene: 6. Germline assignment: CDR1 SGHRS and CDR2 YFSETQ. The CDR3 runs to 16 residues. The CDR3 spells CASSVTGTSGRETQYF. The CDR3 DNA follows: TGCGCCAGCAGCGTTACCGGGACTAGCGGGAGGGAGACCCAGTACTTC.

This rearrangement joins TRBV4-3 to TRBJ1-1; D is perhaps TRBD1 (6 bases). V lost 4 bases to trimming and J lost 0 bases, with 9 bases between them. Germline CDR1 reads LGHNA; CDR2 reads YSLEER. The CDR3 has 14 amino acids. The CDR3 reads CASSLHRVNTEAFF. The CDR3 DNA follows: TGCGCCAGCAGCCTCCACAGGGTGAACACTGAAGCTTTCTTT.

The chain couples TRBV7-6 to TRBJ2-2; TRBD1 matches at 9 bases. V shed 6 bases and J 7 bases; nucleotides not matched to a gene: 6. Germline V lookup: CDR1 SGHVS, CDR2 FNYEAQ. This CDR3 is built from 14 residues. The CDR3 loop reads CASRPGQGGGELFF. Written as DNA, the CDR3 is TGTGCCAGCAGACCGGGACAGGGCGGCGGGGAGCTGTTTTTT.

V gene TRBV7-2 combines with J gene TRBJ1-1, with 7 bases that match TRBD1. V lost 4 bases and J lost 1; bases outside the gene matches: 6. CDR1 and CDR2 from the germline V gene are SGHTA and FQGNSA. The CDR3 contains 15 residues. CDR3 coding DNA: TGTGCCAGCAGCTCCCAAGGGACAGAGAACACTGAAGCTTTCTTT. As protein: CASSSQGTENTEAFF.

V gene TRBV27 combines with J gene TRBJ1-1; no definite D call. The CDR3 is 16 amino acids. Germline V gives CDR1 MNHEY, CDR2 SMNVEV (reference sequence). V was trimmed by 7 bases and J by 0 bases, leaving 18 bases between them. This CDR3 is CASIPRGVGMNTEAFF. Here the CDR3 DNA reads TGTGCCAGCATCCCTCGGGGTGTGGGGATGAACACTGAAGCTTTCTTT.

The chain uses TRBV5-6 and TRBJ1-4; D unclear. This CDR3 has 14 residues. The ends were cut back, 1 base at V and 8 bases at J, with 12 bases in the middle. CDR1 SGHDT and CDR2 YYEEEE come from the germline V gene. CDR3 DNA sequence: TGTGCCAGCAGCTTGAGCACCACGGGGGAAAAACTGTTTTTT. This translates into CASSLSTTGEKLFF.

This clone has only one observation. This rearrangement joins TRBV29-1 to TRBJ2-3; no firm D call. V was shortened by 4 bases and J by 5 bases, with 13 bases between the two germline ends. CDR1 and CDR2 (germline): SQVTM, ANQGSEA. This CDR3 spans 13 amino acids. The CDR3 protein is CSVGLVTLDTQYF. CDR3 sequence (DNA): TGCAGCGTTGGCCTCGTGACTCTAGATACGCAGTATTTT.

This clone was seen a few times. The V call is TRBV14, the J call TRBJ1-2, with D possibly matching TRBD1 (6 bases). CDR1 and CDR2 from the germline V gene are SGHDN and FVKESK. V lost 0 bases and J 6 bases, leaving 17 bases between the germline ends. This CDR3 contains 16 residues. The CDR3 bases are TGTGCCAGCAGCCAAGAAGGCGGGGGACACTATGATGGCTACACCTTC. This sequence encodes CASSQEGGGHYDGYTF.

CDR3 nucleotide sequence: TGTGCCAGCAGACCCGGGGGTCCTGTGGATGTTGAGCAGTTCTTC. The encoded protein is CASRPGGPVDVEQFF. The rearrangement uses TRBV28 and TRBJ2-1, with D perhaps matching TRBD2 (6 bases). The CDR3 spans 15 residues. The V gene's germline CDR1 is MDHEN and CDR2 SYDVKM. V lost 6 bases to trimming and J lost 9 bases, with 21 bases between them. The whole variable domain, filled in from reference TRBV28 and TRBJ2-1, reads DVKVTQSSRYLVKRTGEKVFLECVQDMDHENMFWYRQDPGLGLRLIYFSYDVKMKEKGDIPEGYSVSREKKERFSLILESASTNQTSMYLCASRPGGPVDVEQFFGPGTRLTVL.